This T cell receptor (beta chain) was documented in a study of blood T cell repertoires in COVID-19. The overall study: Acute and convalescent COVID-19 samples came from the United States, Italy and Spain. PBMCs, B-cell-depleted T cells, or T cells provided the cDNA or gDNA that made up the material.

The CDR3 runs 14 residues. Germline loops: CDR1 SGHTA, CDR2 FQGTGA. V lost 4 bases and J lost 4; bases outside the gene matches: 4. Study processing details: Reference gene primer amplification gave estimated nucleated cell counts. Clones were sequenced by immunoSEQ multiplex PCR, and TCRdb holds only the in-frame ones, with some missing. The DNA gave D and trimming, while V, J and clone size come from that table. The profile shows around 200,000 clones, approximately 87% of them singletons. Sequenced: peripheral blood. The TCR sequence derives from a man aged 55-75 years who had recovered from COVID-19. The chain has TRBV7-3 and TRBJ2-3, with 8 bases that match TRBD2. CDR3 DNA sequence: TGTGCCAGCAGCTGGGGACTAGGCGCAGATACGCAGTATTTT. Protein: CASSWGLGADTQYF.